Here is one T cell receptor (beta chain) with its context. What it binds is unknown. These data belong to a study of T cell repertoires in cytomegalovirus infection. For the study at large: CMV epitopes that were recently identified and HLA-C-restricted were used alongside well-studied HLA-B-restricted ones. An indication of both CMV infection and matching HLA type came from public TCR beta signatures.

TCRdb called the reads again in MiXCR, with one record for every CDR3 protein. The profile shows around 800,000 distinct CDR3 sequences, about 31% of them singletons. Findings and limits, study-wide: The ex vivo response showed dominance by HLA-C-restricted CMV-specific TCR beta clonotypes. Cumulative frequency (of public TCR beta family members) identified carriers of CMV plus the relevant HLA.

The source was cultured CD8+ T cells from PBMCs, collected from culture after CMV antigen stimulation. This receptor was identified in a human donor in good health (CMV status not recorded). Some clones in this sample may be carry-over from other donors' samples.

The CDR3 loop reads CATSATDRGSLNQPQHF. The CDR3 bases are TGTGCCACCAGTGCCACGGACAGGGGAAGTCTTAATCAGCCCCAGCATTTT. The chain has TRBV24-1 and TRBJ1-5, with 9 bases fitting TRBD1. This CDR3 comprises 17 residues. J gave up 4 bases and V 5 bases, and 11 bases lay outside the gene matches. Germline V gene sequence: CDR1 KGHDR, CDR2 SFDVKD.